This entry describes one T cell receptor beta chain. Time point noted: baseline, week 1 (first vaccination visit). The treatment was: pre-vaccination baseline after standard-of-care therapy. Astrocytomas that were new, WHO grade 3 or 4, IDH1-mutant and ATRX-lost were present in the donors. The table came from immunoSEQ multiplex PCR; TCRdb's copy has only in-frame clones and leaves some out. This table holds tens of thousands of clones, roughly 80% found once. The data originate from a study of a mutant IDH1 vaccine in newly diagnosed glioma. CDR3 length: 15 amino acids. V was pared by 5 bases and J by 4 bases, with 12 bases of the junction left unmatched. From germline, CDR1 is GTSNPN and CDR2 SVGIG (reference sequence).

Sequencing used PBMCs, obtained from a glioma patient treated with radiotherapy, temozolomide or both. The chain has TRBV30 and TRBJ2-3; 7 nucleotides agree with TRBD2. The TCR sequence derives from a man aged 18 to 30 with glioma. The CDR3 is CAWHRGGSIPDTQYF. The CDR3 coding sequence is TGTGCCTGGCACCGGGGCGGGAGTATCCCAGATACGCAGTATTTT.